The next 20 T cell receptor beta chains were all read from a single sample in a study of blood T cell repertoires in COVID-19. Some clones are missing from TCRdb's copy, which holds only in-frame ones; the method was immunoSEQ multiplex PCR. Of about 83,000 clones listed, about nine tenths are singletons. Source material: peripheral blood. These receptors all stem from a woman aged 45-65 years with active or convalescent COVID-19.

The J gene is TRBJ1-2, the V gene TRBV14, with a weak D call TRBD1 (6 bases). Germline V gene lookup returns CDR1 SGHDN and CDR2 FVKESK. The CDR3 length is 15 residues. Trimming cost V 0 bases and J 2 bases, with 10 bases left between them. CDR3 nucleotides: TGTGCCAGCAGCCAAGAGACAGGCTCCAACTATGGCTACACCTTC. It is translated as CASSQETGSNYGYTF.

The genes are TRBV2 and TRBJ2-2; TRBD2 is a possible D gene (6 bases). V was clipped by 4 bases and J by 3 bases, with 12 bases between them. CDR1 is SNHLY, CDR2 FYNNEI, per germline. The CDR3 spans 15 residues. The CDR3 region has the DNA TGTGCCAGCAGTGGAGGCGGGATCTACACCGGGGAGCTGTTTTTT. It is translated as CASSGGGIYTGELFF.

A few counts support this clone. The CDR3 sequence is CASSRRRSSYNSPLHF. CDR3 bases: TGTGCCAGCAGTAGGAGGAGAAGCTCCTATAATTCACCCCTCCACTTT. The chain recombines TRBV2 with TRBJ1-6; D not resolved. Germline CDR1 and CDR2: SNHLY and FYNNEI. The CDR3 consists of 16 residues. The V end was cut by 5 bases, the J end by 0 bases, with 11 bases between.

The V gene is TRBV5-4, the J gene TRBJ1-4; no definite D call. Trimming removed 2 bases at V and 5 bases at J, with 16 bases between. Germline loops: CDR1 SGHNT, CDR2 YYREEE (reference sequence). This CDR3 has 16 amino acids. In DNA, the CDR3 is TGTGCCAGCAGCTTCGGTCCTCAAATTGAAAATGAAAAACTGTTTTTT. As protein: CASSFGPQIENEKLFF.

The V and J genes are TRBV5-1 and TRBJ1-1; D uncertain. This CDR3 is built from 14 residues. Germline loops: CDR1 SGHRS, CDR2 YFSETQ. V was cut by 2 bases and J by 0 bases, with 8 bases left in between. This CDR3 reads CASSFEALNTEAFF. The CDR3 DNA sequence: TGCGCCAGCAGCTTTGAAGCCTTGAACACTGAAGCTTTCTTT.

The CDR3 sequence: CASSPVLRQLQETQYF. DNA for the CDR3: TGTGCCAGCAGCCCCGTCTTGAGGCAACTCCAAGAGACCCAGTACTTC. The V and J genes are TRBV11-1 and TRBJ2-5; D not certain. CDR3 length: 16 residues. Trimming shortened V by 5 bases and J by 1 base, and 17 bases separated the two germline ends. Germline CDR1 reads SGHAT; CDR2 reads FQDESV (reference sequence).

The V gene is TRBV7-2, the J gene TRBJ2-7; D is perhaps TRBD2 (6 bases). Trimming pared 5 bases from V and 5 bases from J, leaving 16 bases between. CDR3 length: 14 amino acids. Germline V gives CDR1 SGHTA, CDR2 FQGNSA. The DNA for the CDR3 is TGTGCCAGCAGCCCGGGACTCACCCGTGACGAGCAGTACTTC. It specifies CASSPGLTRDEQYF.

The CDR3 region is CASSQDSSGGVHTQYF. As DNA, the CDR3 is TGTGCCAGCAGCCAAGATTCTAGTGGGGGGGTACATACGCAGTATTTT. V and J are TRBV3-1 (or the pseudogene TRBV3-2) and TRBJ2-3; 7 bases line up with TRBD2. Trimming cost V 0 bases and J 7 bases; bases outside gene matches: 10. The CDR3 runs 16 residues. Germline CDR1 LGHDT, CDR2 YNNKEL (reference sequence).

The chain couples TRBV7-2 to TRBJ1-3; a possible D gene is TRBD1 (5 bases). CDR3 length: 16 amino acids. V lost 3 bases and J 0 bases, leaving 12 bases between the germline ends. Germline V CDR1 and CDR2: SGHTA, FQGNSA. The CDR3 here is CASSLSTGFSGNTIYF. The DNA for the CDR3 is TGTGCCAGCAGCTTGAGTACAGGATTCTCTGGAAACACCATATATTTT.

In this sample, this clone turned up a few times. The V gene is TRBV12-3 or TRBV12-4, the J gene TRBJ1-1; D unclear. V gave up 2 bases and J gave up 1 base, with 5 bases separating them. The CDR3 runs to 13 residues. The CDR3 loop reads CASSLQENTEAFF. The CDR3 DNA reads as TGTGCCAGCAGTTTACAGGAGAACACTGAAGCTTTCTTT.

The chain has TRBV7-2 and TRBJ2-3; the match to TRBD2 covers 9 bases. CDR3 length: 14 residues. V shed 2 bases and J 6 bases; nucleotides not matched to a gene: 3. CDR1 and CDR2 (germline): SGHTA, FQGNSA. CDR3 protein: CASSLSSGDDTQYF. CDR3 DNA: TGTGCCAGCAGCTTATCTAGCGGGGACGATACGCAGTATTTT.

This clone was recorded only once. The rearrangement joins TRBV6-2 or TRBV6-3 to TRBJ1-1, with D perhaps TRBD1 (5 bases). The V gene lost 5 bases and the J gene lost 1 base, with 8 bases spanning the gap. Germline lookup yields CDR1 MNHEY and CDR2 SVGEGT. This CDR3 spans 13 amino acids. CDR3 region: CASSRGGNTEAFF. The CDR3 DNA reads TGTGCCAGCAGTCGCGGGGGGAACACTGAAGCTTTCTTT.

This clone showed up just once. CDR3 nucleotides: TGTGCCAGCAGCCAAGCAGTTGTCACAGATACGCAGTATTTT. Amino acids: CASSQAVVTDTQYF. The chain recombines TRBV4-2 with TRBJ2-3; no definite D call. CDR1 LGHNA and CDR2 YNFKEQ come from the germline V gene. V lost 1 base, J lost 2 bases, and 7 bases lay in between. CDR3 size: 14 residues.

The V and J genes are TRBV7-9 and TRBJ2-7; perhaps TRBD2 as D (6 bases). Trimming removed 5 bases at V and 2 bases at J, with 13 bases between. Germline CDR1 reads SEHNR; CDR2 reads FQNEAQ (reference sequence). The CDR3 runs to 14 residues. This CDR3 is CASSPGRGTYEQYF. The CDR3 DNA reads TGTGCCAGCAGCCCGGGACGGGGGACCTACGAGCAGTACTTC.

The chain uses TRBV7-2 and TRBJ2-7; 11 bases match TRBD1. The CDR3 consists of 12 residues. J gave up 3 bases and V 11 bases, and 3 bases lay outside the gene matches. Germline lookup yields CDR1 SGHTA and CDR2 FQGNSA. Here the CDR3 reads CAGGTGGYEQYF. The CDR3 coding sequence is TGTGCCGGGGGGACAGGGGGCTACGAGCAGTACTTC.

The genes are TRBV3-1 (or the pseudogene TRBV3-2) and TRBJ1-6; 8 bases align to TRBD1. Trimming took 4 bases from V and 10 from J; bases not matched to a gene: 9. Germline CDR1 is LGHDT and CDR2 is YNNKEL (reference sequence). The CDR3 totals 15 residues. CDR3 in DNA: TGTGCCAGCAGCCTACGGGACAGGAGAGGCTCACCCCTCCACTTT. It codes for CASSLRDRRGSPLHF.

V gene TRBV7-9 combines with J gene TRBJ2-7; 11 bases are a match to TRBD1. The CDR3 contains 14 residues. The V gene end was trimmed by 5 bases and the J gene end by 6 bases; junction bases not matched to a gene: 6. Germline V gene sequence: CDR1 SEHNR, CDR2 FQNEAQ (reference sequence). In nucleotides, the CDR3 is TGTGCCAGCAGCCTATCCGGGACAGGGGGCGAGCAGTACTTC. It translates to CASSLSGTGGEQYF.

The V call is TRBV7-2, the J call TRBJ1-1; D is ambiguous. Trimming removed 0 bases from V and 4 bases from J, with 18 bases in between. The CDR3 spans 17 residues. Germline V gene lookup returns CDR1 SGHTA and CDR2 FQGNSA. CDR3 nucleotide sequence: TGTGCCAGCAGCTTAGCGCCGAGATCAGCTAGGAGCACTGAAGCTTTCTTT. This codes for CASSLAPRSARSTEAFF. Combining the CDR3 with reference TRBV7-2 and TRBJ1-1 gives the whole variable domain GAGVSQSPSNKVTEKGKDVELRCDPISGHTALYWYRQSLGQGLEFLIYFQGNSAPDKSGLPSDRFSAERTGGSVSTLTIQRTQQEDSAVYLCASSLAPRSARSTEAFFGQGTRLTVV.

This chain joins TRBV18 and TRBJ1-1; D is possibly TRBD1 (6 bases). From germline, CDR1 is KGHSH and CDR2 LQKENI. The CDR3 contains 15 residues. With 2 bases removed from V and 1 base from J, the gap between germline ends came to 11 bases. Written as DNA, the CDR3 is TGTGCCAGCTCACCATTGGACAGTGGGAACACTGAAGCTTTCTTT. It codes for CASSPLDSGNTEAFF.

The CDR3 sequence is CASSGGDADTQYF. CDR3 bases: TGTGCCAGCAGCGGGGGGGACGCTGATACGCAGTATTTT. This sequence joins TRBV9 and TRBJ2-3; D might be TRBD2 (6 bases). The CDR3 runs to 13 residues. The V gene's germline CDR1 is SGDLS and CDR2 YYNGEE. V shed 3 bases and J shed 6 bases, with 11 bases lying between them.